Following are 17 T cell receptor beta chains from one sample sequenced in a study of cytomegalovirus exposure and HLA in healthy donors. PCR employed 60 Vbeta and 13 Jbeta primers. Libraries were prepared by immunoSEQ multiplex PCR; TCRdb keeps only in-frame clonotypes and omits some of them. The sample carries 150,000 or so clones, approximately 82% recorded once. Sequencing used PBMCs. Every receptor here comes from a male donor in good health and CMV-seronegative.

This chain uses TRBV6-1 with TRBJ2-7; TRBD2 might be the D (7 bases). The CDR3 length is 16 residues. In germline, CDR1 is MNHNS, CDR2 SASEGT. V lost 0 bases and J 3 bases, leaving 15 bases between the germline ends. DNA for the CDR3: TGTGCCAGCAGTGAAGCTCTCGGGGGGCATTTCTACGAGCAGTACTTC. Amino acid sequence: CASSEALGGHFYEQYF.

This clone was recorded only once. The chain has TRBV5-5 and TRBJ2-7; D not certain. The germline V gene encodes CDR1 SGHKS and CDR2 YYEKEE (reference sequence). Trimming pared 1 base from V and 5 bases from J, leaving 4 bases between. This CDR3 spans 11 amino acids. The CDR3 is CASSLFNEQYF. Here the CDR3 DNA reads TGTGCCAGCAGCTTGTTTAACGAGCAGTACTTC.

The chain couples TRBV7-2 to TRBJ2-7; tentatively, D is TRBD1 (5 bases). The germline CDR1 and CDR2 sequences are SGHTA and FQGNSA. The CDR3 runs to 13 residues. V lost 1 base and J 7 bases, leaving 11 bases between the germline ends. The CDR3: CASSLEPGWEQYF. For the CDR3, the DNA is TGTGCCAGCAGCTTAGAACCAGGGTGGGAGCAGTACTTC. Using reference TRBV7-2 and TRBJ2-7 for the parts outside the CDR3, the full variable domain is GAGVSQSPSNKVTEKGKDVELRCDPISGHTALYWYRQSLGQGLEFLIYFQGNSAPDKSGLPSDRFSAERTGGSVSTLTIQRTQQEDSAVYLCASSLEPGWEQYFGPGTRLTVT.

This clone appeared once. The chain links TRBV27 to TRBJ2-5; the D gene is possibly TRBD2 (5 bases). Trimming removed 0 bases at V and 5 bases at J, with 10 bases between. The length of the CDR3 is 14 residues. CDR1 is MNHEY, CDR2 SMNVEV, per germline (reference sequence). The CDR3 loop is CASSLSGEGETQYF. The CDR3 DNA follows: TGTGCCAGCAGTTTATCCGGGGAAGGGGAGACCCAGTACTTC.

V and J are TRBV5-1 and TRBJ2-7; no firm D call. Germline V gene sequence: CDR1 SGHRS, CDR2 YFSETQ. This CDR3 contains 13 residues. V lost 0 bases, J lost 9 bases, and 13 bases lay in between. CDR3 in DNA: TGCGCCAGCAGCTTGGCCGAGCTGCCTCCGCAGTACTTC. The encoded protein is CASSLAELPPQYF.

This clone was seen only a few times. The V and J genes are TRBV30 and TRBJ1-2, with 8 bases lining up with TRBD1. The CDR3 totals 14 residues. Germline CDR1 is GTSNPN and CDR2 is SVGIG (reference sequence). The trim removed 6 bases at V and 3 bases at J, leaving 9 bases unmatched. The CDR3 DNA reads TGTGCCTGTGACACGGACAGGGACTACTATGGCTACACCTTC. Its translation: CACDTDRDYYGYTF.

The rearrangement joins TRBV9 to TRBJ2-7; 11 bases agree with TRBD2. Per the germline V gene, CDR1 is SGDLS and CDR2 is YYNGEE. V gave up 4 bases and J gave up 5 bases; unmatched junction bases: 8. There are 15 residues in the CDR3. The CDR3 region is CASSSRSGRVDEQYF. For the CDR3, the DNA is TGTGCCAGCAGCTCCCGTAGCGGGAGGGTGGACGAGCAGTACTTC.

The rearrangement uses TRBV6-4 and TRBJ2-2; 11 bases are shared with TRBD1. V lost 8 bases and J lost 5; bases outside the gene matches: 1. Germline CDR1 MRHNA, CDR2 SNTAGT. The CDR3 sequence is 13 residues long. The CDR3 here is CASGTGGTGELFF. In DNA form, the CDR3 reads TGTGCCAGCGGGACAGGGGGAACCGGGGAGCTGTTTTTT.

V and J are TRBV6-6 and TRBJ1-1, with TRBD1 matching over 7 bases. CDR1 and CDR2 from the germline V gene are MNHNY and SVGAGI (reference sequence). J lost 1 base, V lost 2 bases, and 7 bases had no gene match. The CDR3 loop spans 16 amino acids. This chain's CDR3 is CASSYPRTGKNTEAFF. The CDR3 coding sequence is TGTGCCAGCAGTTACCCAAGGACAGGAAAGAACACTGAAGCTTTCTTT.

This clone has a handful of counts. The J gene is TRBJ2-3, the V gene TRBV27, with 8 bases fitting TRBD1. V lost 2 bases and J lost 3; bases outside the gene matches: 7. Germline CDR1 is MNHEY and CDR2 is SMNVEV (reference sequence). The CDR3 sequence is 16 residues long. The CDR3 loop is CASSLGQGKGTDTQYF. CDR3 DNA: TGTGCCAGCAGTTTAGGACAGGGTAAAGGAACAGATACGCAGTATTTT.

The V and J genes are TRBV7-8 and TRBJ2-3; TRBD2 aligns across 9 bases. This CDR3 contains 16 residues. V lost 1 base and J lost 2; bases outside the gene matches: 4. CDR1 SGHVS and CDR2 FQNEAQ come from the germline V gene. Here the CDR3 reads CASSLGPSGATDTQYF. DNA for the CDR3: TGTGCCAGCAGCTTAGGTCCTAGCGGGGCCACAGATACGCAGTATTTT.

This clone was found a few times. The V call is TRBV6-4, the J call TRBJ2-6; 8 bases are a match to TRBD2. The CDR3 runs to 16 residues. Germline CDR1 MRHNA, CDR2 SNTAGT. J gave up 4 bases and V 2 bases, and 4 bases lay outside the gene matches. CDR3 DNA: TGTGCCAGCAGTGACGCGGGGGGCGCCGGGGCCAACGTCCTGACTTTC. As protein: CASSDAGGAGANVLTF.

The rearrangement joins TRBV19 to TRBJ2-2; D may be TRBD1 (6 bases). The germline CDR1 and CDR2 sequences are LNHDA and SQIVND (reference sequence). The germline V and J ends were trimmed by 0 bases and 4 bases, with 15 bases remaining between them. The CDR3 loop spans 17 amino acids. The CDR3 DNA sequence: TGTGCCAGTAGTATAGATCTTGCCAGGGGATTCACCGGGGAGCTGTTTTTT. Residues: CASSIDLARGFTGELFF.

The chain joins TRBV7-9 to TRBJ2-1; D is unresolved. V gave up 1 base and J gave up 12 bases, with 31 bases separating them. The CDR3 has 19 amino acids. The V gene's germline CDR1 is SEHNR and CDR2 FQNEAQ (reference sequence). The CDR3, as DNA: TGTGCCAGCAGCTTAGAAACAGCCTCTAATTTAGTTGCGCTGTTTGGGCAGTTCTTC. It encodes CASSLETASNLVALFGQFF.

The genes are TRBV7-8 and TRBJ2-7; the match to TRBD1 covers 9 bases. V dropped 5 bases and J dropped 2; count of bases not matched to a gene: 4. Germline assignment: CDR1 SGHVS and CDR2 FQNEAQ. The CDR3 covers 14 residues. Here the CDR3 reads CASSATGGAYEQYF. DNA for the CDR3: TGTGCCAGCAGCGCGACAGGGGGGGCCTACGAGCAGTACTTC. Full variable domain (outside the CDR3, taken from reference TRBV7-8 and TRBJ2-7): GAGVSQSPRYKVAKRGQDVALRCDPISGHVSLFWYQQALGQGPEFLTYFQNEAQLDKSGLPSDRFFAERPEGSVSTLKIQRTQQEDSAVYLCASSATGGAYEQYFGPGTRLTVT.

This clone has only one observation. At one end the junction does not follow the germline gene, possibly because of a read error. The chain links TRBV7-9 to TRBJ2-7; 9 nucleotides align to TRBD1. The CDR3 runs 17 residues. In germline, CDR1 is SEHNR, CDR2 FQNEAQ (reference sequence). The CDR3 DNA reads as TGTTCCAGCAGCTTAGGGGGGGACAGGGCCAGCTCCTACGAGCAGTACTTC. This translates into CSSSLGGDRASSYEQYF.

The chain uses TRBV6-5 and TRBJ2-7; TRBD1 aligns across 8 bases. Germline lookup yields CDR1 MNHEY and CDR2 SVGAGI. V dropped 6 bases and J dropped 3; count of bases not matched to a gene: 4. This CDR3 has 13 amino acids. This CDR3 is CASRTGQGYEQYF. Written as DNA, the CDR3 is TGTGCCAGCAGGACCGGACAGGGCTACGAGCAGTACTTC.